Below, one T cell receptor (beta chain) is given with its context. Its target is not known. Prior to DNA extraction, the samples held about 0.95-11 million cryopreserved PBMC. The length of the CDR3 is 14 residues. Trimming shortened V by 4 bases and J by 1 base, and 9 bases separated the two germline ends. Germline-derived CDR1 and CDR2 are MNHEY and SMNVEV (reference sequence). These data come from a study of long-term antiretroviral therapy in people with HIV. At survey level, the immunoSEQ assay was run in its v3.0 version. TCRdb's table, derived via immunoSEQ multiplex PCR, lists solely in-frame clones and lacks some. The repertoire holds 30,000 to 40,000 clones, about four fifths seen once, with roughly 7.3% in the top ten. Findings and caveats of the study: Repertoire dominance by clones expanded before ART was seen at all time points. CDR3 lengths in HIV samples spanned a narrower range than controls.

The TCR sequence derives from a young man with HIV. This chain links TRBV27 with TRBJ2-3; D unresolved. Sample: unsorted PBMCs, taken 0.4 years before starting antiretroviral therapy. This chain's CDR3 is CASSSEPRTDTQYF. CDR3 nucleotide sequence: TGTGCCAGCAGTTCAGAACCACGCACAGATACGCAGTATTTT.